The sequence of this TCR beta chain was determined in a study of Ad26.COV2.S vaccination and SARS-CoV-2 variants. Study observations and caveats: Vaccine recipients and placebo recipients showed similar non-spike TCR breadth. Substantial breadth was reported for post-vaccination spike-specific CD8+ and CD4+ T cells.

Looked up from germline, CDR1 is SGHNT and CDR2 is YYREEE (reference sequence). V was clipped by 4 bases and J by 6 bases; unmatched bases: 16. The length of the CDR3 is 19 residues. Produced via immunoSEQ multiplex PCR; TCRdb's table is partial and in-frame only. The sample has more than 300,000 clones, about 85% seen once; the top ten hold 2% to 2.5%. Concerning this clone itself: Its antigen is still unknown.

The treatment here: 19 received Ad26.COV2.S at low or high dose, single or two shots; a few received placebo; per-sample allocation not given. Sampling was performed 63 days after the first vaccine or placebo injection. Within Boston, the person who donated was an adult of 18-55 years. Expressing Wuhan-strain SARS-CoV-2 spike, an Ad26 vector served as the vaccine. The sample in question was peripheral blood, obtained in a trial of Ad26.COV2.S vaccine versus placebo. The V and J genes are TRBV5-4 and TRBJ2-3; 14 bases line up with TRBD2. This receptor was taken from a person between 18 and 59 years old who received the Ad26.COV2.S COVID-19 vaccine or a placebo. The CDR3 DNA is TGTGCCAGCAGCAAAGGGACTAGCGGGGGCCTCCGAGGCCCTGATACGCAGTATTTT. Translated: CASSKGTSGGLRGPDTQYF.